This record concerns one TCR beta chain sequence. Healthy Caucasian individuals from Russia aged about 6 to 95 were enrolled as donors. With each sample, at least 6 micrograms of total RNA were extracted. This record comes from a study of blood T cells in healthy people across ages. Turning to the study itself: Capturing about one barcoded beta molecule per two T cells was achieved by template switching.

V was pared by 5 bases and J by 0 bases, with 6 bases of the junction left unmatched. This CDR3 is built from 15 residues. A second 7 to 11 cycle PCR used barcoded and J-beta primers. TCRdb reprocessed the 5' RACE reads via MiXCR and lists one record per CDR3 protein. Of 580,000 or so distinct CDR3 sequences listed, around half are singletons. This chain joins TRBV12-3 or TRBV12-4 and TRBJ1-1; 7 nucleotides line up with TRBD1. Sequencing was carried out using blood. This clonotype was obtained from an elderly man in good health. CDR3 amino acids: CASSVTGQMNTEAFF. In nucleotides, the CDR3 is TGTGCCAGCAGTGTGACGGGACAGATGAACACTGAAGCTTTCTTT.